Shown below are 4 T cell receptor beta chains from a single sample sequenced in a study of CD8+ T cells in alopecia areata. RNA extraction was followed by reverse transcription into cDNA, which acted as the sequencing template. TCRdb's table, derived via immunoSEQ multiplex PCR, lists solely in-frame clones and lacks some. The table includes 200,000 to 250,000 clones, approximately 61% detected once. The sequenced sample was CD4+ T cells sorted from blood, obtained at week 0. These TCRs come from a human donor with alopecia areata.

CDR3 bases: TGTGCCAGCAGCCAAGATCTAGCGACTAGCGGGGGAGGGGGAAACATTCAGTACTTC. Protein product: CASSQDLATSGGGGNIQYF. The V and J genes are TRBV4-2 and TRBJ2-4; 12 nucleotides align to TRBD2. Losses at the gene ends were 0 bases for V and 6 bases for J; bases not matched to a gene: 12. In germline, CDR1 is LGHNA, CDR2 YNFKEQ. This CDR3 comprises 19 residues.

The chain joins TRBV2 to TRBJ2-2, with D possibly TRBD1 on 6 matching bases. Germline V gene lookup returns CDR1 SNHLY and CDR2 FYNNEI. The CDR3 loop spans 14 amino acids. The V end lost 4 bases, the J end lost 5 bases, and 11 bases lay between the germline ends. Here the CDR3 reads CASSVRTATGELFF. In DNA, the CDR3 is TGTGCCAGCAGTGTAAGGACAGCAACCGGGGAGCTGTTTTTT.

This chain's CDR3 is CASSLNQGAAGYTF. For the CDR3, the DNA is TGTGCCAGCAGCTTAAATCAGGGGGCGGCTGGCTACACCTTC. The chain links TRBV7-3 to TRBJ1-2, with TRBD1 identical over 8 bases. The CDR3 contains 14 residues. Trimming at V came to 1 base and at J to 7 bases, leaving 5 bases not matched to a gene. CDR1 SGHTA and CDR2 FQGTGA come from the germline V gene.

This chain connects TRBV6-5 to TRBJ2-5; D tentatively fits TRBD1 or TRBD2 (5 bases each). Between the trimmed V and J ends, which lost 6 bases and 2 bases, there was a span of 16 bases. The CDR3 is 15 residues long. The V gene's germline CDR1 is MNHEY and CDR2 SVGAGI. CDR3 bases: TGTGCCAGCAGCAGCGGTGCCGGGACGCAAGAGACCCAGTACTTC. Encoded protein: CASSSGAGTQETQYF.